The rows below give T cell receptor beta chains drawn from one sample of a study of T cells expressing NK-cell markers. TCRdb reprocessed the 5' RACE reads and reports one entry per CDR3 protein, with no DNA. This table lists 440,000 or so distinct CDR3 sequences. Sample: blood T cells: a sorted CD56 or NKG2C T cell subset, CD4+ or CD8+ T cells, or bulk PBMC T cells (not recorded which). All receptors derive from a woman between 18 and 70 years old in good health. Both conserved end residues are part of each CDR3.

j_gene | v_gene | CDR3aa
TRBJ2-5 | TRBV6-2/TRBV6-3 | CASSPGVLRKETQYF
TRBJ2-1 | TRBV30 | CAWSPLNEQFF
TRBJ1-5 | TRBV7-2 | CASRGTGSNQPQHF
TRBJ2-5 | TRBV7-9 | CASSFPLKSAQTQYF
TRBJ2-3 | TRBV4-1 | CASSQVSGVSTDTQYF
TRBJ1-5 | TRBV20-1 | CSARDSERGVDQPQHF
TRBJ1-1 | TRBV5-1 | CASSPDRGSTEAFF
TRBJ2-2 | TRBV2 | CASSDWAVNTGELFF
TRBJ2-1 | TRBV6-2/TRBV6-3 | CASSYSGRGDEQFF
TRBJ2-1 | TRBV10-3 | CATSLSGAGSEQFF
TRBJ2-5 | TRBV6-2/TRBV6-3 | CASSYSGPSGTQETQYF
TRBJ2-2 | TRBV7-9 | CASSSPQGFVAGELFF
TRBJ1-4 | TRBV28 | CASSPDRGAGKLFF
TRBJ2-3 | TRBV7-2 | CASSFLAGITDTQYF
TRBJ2-1 | TRBV28 | CAVGGLYNEQFF
TRBJ2-3 | TRBV20-1 | CSASQGESDTQYF
TRBJ2-5 | TRBV6-1 | CASSPQNRGTETQYF
TRBJ1-3 | TRBV20-1 | CSARDWVLSGNTIYF
TRBJ2-7 | TRBV28 | CASRGLAGGFYEQYF
TRBJ1-5 | TRBV19 | CASSTRDGFNQPQHF
TRBJ2-2 | TRBV7-9 | CAINTLDNTGELFF
TRBJ2-3 | TRBV12-3/TRBV12-4 | CASSMYRQGPSTDTQYF
TRBJ1-1 | TRBV12-5 | CASGSRDPNTEAFF
TRBJ1-4 | TRBV14 | CASSQVKELKVNEKLFF
TRBJ1-1 | TRBV15 | CATRGTLNTEAFF
TRBJ2-3 | TRBV7-2 | CASSLRTGGYADTQYF
TRBJ1-1 | TRBV10-2 | CASSEYIRLKNTEAFF
TRBJ2-2 | TRBV9 | CASNSHPNTGELFF
TRBJ2-7 | TRBV19 | CASSIDLAYEQYF
TRBJ2-3 | TRBV23-1 | CASSHGVIRTDTQYF
TRBJ2-7 | TRBV7-9 | CASSLDPRPEQYF
TRBJ2-3 | TRBV12-3/TRBV12-4 | CASLGSTDTQYF
TRBJ1-1 | TRBV19 | CASIHWGNTEAFF
TRBJ1-1 | TRBV18 | CASSPVTGGDTEAFF
TRBJ2-5 | TRBV7-2 | CASSPLTEETQYF
TRBJ1-2 | TRBV14 | CASSQGAGLSYGYTF
TRBJ2-7 | TRBV20-1 | CSASGGLVSLYEQYF